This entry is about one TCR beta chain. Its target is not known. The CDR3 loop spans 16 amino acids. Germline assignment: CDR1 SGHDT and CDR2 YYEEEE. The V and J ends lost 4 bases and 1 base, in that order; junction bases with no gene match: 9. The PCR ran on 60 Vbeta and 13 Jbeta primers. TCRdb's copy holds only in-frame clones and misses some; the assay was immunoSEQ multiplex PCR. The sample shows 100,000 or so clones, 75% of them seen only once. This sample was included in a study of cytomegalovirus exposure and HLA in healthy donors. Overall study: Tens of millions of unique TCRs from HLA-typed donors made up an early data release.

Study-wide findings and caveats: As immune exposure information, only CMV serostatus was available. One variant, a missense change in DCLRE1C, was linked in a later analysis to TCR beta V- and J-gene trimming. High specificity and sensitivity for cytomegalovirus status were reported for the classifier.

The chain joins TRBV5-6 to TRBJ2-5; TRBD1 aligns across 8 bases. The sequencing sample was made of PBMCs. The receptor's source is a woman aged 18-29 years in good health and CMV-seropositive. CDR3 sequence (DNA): TGTGCCAGCAGCCCTAGGACAGGGAGCCTCCAAGAGACCCAGTACTTC. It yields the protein CASSPRTGSLQETQYF.